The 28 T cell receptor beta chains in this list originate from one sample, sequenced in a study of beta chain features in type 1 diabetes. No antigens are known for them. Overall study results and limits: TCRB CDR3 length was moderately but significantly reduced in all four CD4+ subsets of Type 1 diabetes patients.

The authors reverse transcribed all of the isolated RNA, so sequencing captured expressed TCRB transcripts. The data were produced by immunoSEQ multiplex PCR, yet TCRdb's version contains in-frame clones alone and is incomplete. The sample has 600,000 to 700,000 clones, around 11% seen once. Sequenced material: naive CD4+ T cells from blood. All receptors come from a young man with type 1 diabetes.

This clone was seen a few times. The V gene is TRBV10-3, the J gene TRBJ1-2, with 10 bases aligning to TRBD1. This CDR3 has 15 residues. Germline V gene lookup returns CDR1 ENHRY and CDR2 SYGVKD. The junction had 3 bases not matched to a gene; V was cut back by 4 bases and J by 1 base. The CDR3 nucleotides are TGTGCCATCAGTGGACAGGGGGCAATTAACTATGGCTACACCTTC. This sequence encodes CAISGQGAINYGYTF.

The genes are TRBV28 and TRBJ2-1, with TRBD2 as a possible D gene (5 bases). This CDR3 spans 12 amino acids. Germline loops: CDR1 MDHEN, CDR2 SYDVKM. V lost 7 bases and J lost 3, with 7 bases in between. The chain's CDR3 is CASMTNYNEQFF. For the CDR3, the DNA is TGTGCCAGCATGACTAACTACAATGAGCAGTTCTTC.

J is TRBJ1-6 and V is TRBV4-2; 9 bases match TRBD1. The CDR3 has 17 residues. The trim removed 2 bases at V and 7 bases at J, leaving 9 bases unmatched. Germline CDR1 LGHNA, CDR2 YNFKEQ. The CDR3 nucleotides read TGTGCCAGCAGCCAACCTATCCAGGGACAGGGCAATTCACCCCTCCACTTT. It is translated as CASSQPIQGQGNSPLHF.

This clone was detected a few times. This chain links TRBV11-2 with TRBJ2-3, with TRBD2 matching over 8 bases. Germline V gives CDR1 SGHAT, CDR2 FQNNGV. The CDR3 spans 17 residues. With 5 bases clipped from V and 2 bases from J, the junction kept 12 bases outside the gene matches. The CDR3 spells CASSPRGGGMYTDTQYF. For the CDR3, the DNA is TGTGCCAGCAGCCCCCGTGGCGGGGGGATGTACACAGATACGCAGTATTTT.

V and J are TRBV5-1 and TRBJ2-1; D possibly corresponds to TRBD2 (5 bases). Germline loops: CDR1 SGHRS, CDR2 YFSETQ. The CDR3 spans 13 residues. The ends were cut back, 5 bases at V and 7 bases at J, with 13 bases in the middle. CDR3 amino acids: CASSFPDLNEQFF. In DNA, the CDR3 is TGCGCCAGCAGTTTCCCGGACTTAAATGAGCAGTTCTTC.

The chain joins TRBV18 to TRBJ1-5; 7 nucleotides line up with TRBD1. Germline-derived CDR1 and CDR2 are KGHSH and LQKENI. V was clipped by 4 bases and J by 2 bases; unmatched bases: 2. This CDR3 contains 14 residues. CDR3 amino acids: CASSLGQGNQPQHF. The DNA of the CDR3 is TGTGCCAGCTCACTCGGACAGGGCAATCAGCCCCAGCATTTT.

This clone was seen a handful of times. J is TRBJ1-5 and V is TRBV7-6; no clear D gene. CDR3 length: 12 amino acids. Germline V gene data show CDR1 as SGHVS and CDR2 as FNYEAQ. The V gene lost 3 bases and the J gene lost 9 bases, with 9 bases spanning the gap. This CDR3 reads CASSLEGGPQHF. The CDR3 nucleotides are TGTGCCAGCAGCTTGGAAGGTGGGCCCCAGCATTTT. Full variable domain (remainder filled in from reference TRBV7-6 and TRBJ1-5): GAGVSQSPRYKVTKRGQDVALRCDPISGHVSLYWYRQALGQGPEFLTYFNYEAQQDKSGLPNDRFSAERPEGSISTLTIQRTEQRDSAMYRCASSLEGGPQHFGDGTRLSIL.

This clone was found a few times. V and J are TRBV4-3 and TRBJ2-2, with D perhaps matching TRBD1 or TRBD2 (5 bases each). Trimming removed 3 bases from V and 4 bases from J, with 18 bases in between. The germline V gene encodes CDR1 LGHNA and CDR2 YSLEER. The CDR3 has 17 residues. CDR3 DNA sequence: TGCGCCAGCAGCCAGGGGGTGTCTAGAACGGGCACCGGGGAGCTGTTTTTT. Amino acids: CASSQGVSRTGTGELFF.

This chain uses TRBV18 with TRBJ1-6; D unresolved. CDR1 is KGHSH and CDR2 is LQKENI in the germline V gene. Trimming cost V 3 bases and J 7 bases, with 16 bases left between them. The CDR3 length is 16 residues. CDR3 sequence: CASSPPSRGLNSPLHF. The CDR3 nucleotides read TGTGCCAGCTCACCTCCCTCGAGAGGGCTGAATTCACCCCTCCACTTT. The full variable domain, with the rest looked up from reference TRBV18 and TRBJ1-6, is NAGVMQNPRHLVRRRGQEARLRCSPMKGHSHVYWYRQLPEEGLKFMVYLQKENIIDESGMPKERFSAEFPKEGPSILRIQQVVRGDSAAYFCASSPPSRGLNSPLHFGNGTRLTVT.

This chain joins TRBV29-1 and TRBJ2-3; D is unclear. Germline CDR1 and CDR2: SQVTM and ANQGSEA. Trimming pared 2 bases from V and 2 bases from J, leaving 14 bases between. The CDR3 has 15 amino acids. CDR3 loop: CSVEFGQAYTDTQYF. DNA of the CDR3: TGCAGCGTTGAATTTGGCCAGGCGTACACAGATACGCAGTATTTT.

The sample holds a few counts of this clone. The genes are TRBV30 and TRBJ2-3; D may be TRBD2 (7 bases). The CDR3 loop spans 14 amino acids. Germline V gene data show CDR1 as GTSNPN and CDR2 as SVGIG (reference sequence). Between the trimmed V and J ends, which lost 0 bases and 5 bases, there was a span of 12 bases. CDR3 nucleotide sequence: TGTGCCTGGAGTGTAGGGGGGGGAAAAGATACGCAGTATTTT. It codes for CAWSVGGGKDTQYF. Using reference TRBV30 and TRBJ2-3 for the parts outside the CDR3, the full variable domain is SQTIHQWPATLVQPVGSPLSLECTVEGTSNPNLYWYRQAAGRGLQLLFYSVGIGQISSEVPQNLSASRPQDRQFILSSKKLLLSDSGFYLCAWSVGGGKDTQYFGPGTRLTVL.

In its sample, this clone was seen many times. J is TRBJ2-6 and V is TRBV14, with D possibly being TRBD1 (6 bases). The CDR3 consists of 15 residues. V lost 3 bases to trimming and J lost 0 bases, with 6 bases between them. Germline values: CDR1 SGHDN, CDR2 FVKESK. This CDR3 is CASSQGASGANVLTF. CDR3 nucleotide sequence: TGTGCCAGCAGCCAGGGGGCCTCTGGGGCCAACGTCCTGACTTTC.

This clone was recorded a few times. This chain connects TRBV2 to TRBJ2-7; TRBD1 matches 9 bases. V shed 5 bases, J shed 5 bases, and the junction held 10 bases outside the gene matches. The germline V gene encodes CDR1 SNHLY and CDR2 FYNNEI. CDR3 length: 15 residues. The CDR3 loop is CASSSLGDRVNEQYF. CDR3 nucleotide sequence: TGTGCCAGCAGTTCCCTTGGGGACAGGGTCAACGAGCAGTACTTC.

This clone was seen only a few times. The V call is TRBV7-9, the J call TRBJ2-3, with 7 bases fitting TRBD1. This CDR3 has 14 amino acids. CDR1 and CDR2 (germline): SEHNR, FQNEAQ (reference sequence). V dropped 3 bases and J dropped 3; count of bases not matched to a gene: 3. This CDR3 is CASSFGRGTDTQYF. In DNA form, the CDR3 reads TGTGCCAGCAGCTTTGGCAGGGGGACAGATACGCAGTATTTT. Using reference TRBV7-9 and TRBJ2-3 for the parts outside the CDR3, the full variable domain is DTGVSQNPRHKITKRGQNVTFRCDPISEHNRLYWYRQTLGQGPEFLTYFQNEAQLEKSRLLSDRFSAERPKGSFSTLEIQRTEQGDSAMYLCASSFGRGTDTQYFGPGTRLTVL.

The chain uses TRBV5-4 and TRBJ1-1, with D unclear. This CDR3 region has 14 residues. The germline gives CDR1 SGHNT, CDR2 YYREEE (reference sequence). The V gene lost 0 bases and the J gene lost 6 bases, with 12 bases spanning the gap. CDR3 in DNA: TGTGCCAGCAGCTTGGAGGGTTCGCGGCCTGAAGCTTTCTTT. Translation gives CASSLEGSRPEAFF.

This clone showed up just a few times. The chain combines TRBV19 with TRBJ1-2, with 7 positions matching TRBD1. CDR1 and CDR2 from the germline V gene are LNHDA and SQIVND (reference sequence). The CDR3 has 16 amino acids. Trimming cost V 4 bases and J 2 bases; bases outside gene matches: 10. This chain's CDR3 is CASSTTGKLLNYGYTF. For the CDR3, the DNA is TGTGCCAGTAGTACGACAGGGAAGCTCCTCAACTATGGCTACACCTTC.

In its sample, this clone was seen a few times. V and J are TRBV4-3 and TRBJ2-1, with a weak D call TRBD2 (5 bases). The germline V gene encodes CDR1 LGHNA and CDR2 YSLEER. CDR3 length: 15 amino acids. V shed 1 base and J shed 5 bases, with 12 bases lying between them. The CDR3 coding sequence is TGCGCCAGCAGCCAAGGGGAAGGGAGAAACAATGAGCAGTTCTTC. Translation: CASSQGEGRNNEQFF.

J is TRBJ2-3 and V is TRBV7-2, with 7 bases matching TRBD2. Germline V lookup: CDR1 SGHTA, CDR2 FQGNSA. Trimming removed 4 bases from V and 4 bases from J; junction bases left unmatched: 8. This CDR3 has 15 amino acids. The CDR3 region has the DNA TGTGCCAGCAGCTCTCCGGGACTAAGGGCAGATACGCAGTATTTT. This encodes CASSSPGLRADTQYF.

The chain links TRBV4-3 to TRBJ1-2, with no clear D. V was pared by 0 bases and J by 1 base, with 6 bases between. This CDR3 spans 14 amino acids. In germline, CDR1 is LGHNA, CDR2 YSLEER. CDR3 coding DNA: TGCGCCAGCAGCCAAGAAAGGATTAACTATGGCTACACCTTC. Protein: CASSQERINYGYTF.

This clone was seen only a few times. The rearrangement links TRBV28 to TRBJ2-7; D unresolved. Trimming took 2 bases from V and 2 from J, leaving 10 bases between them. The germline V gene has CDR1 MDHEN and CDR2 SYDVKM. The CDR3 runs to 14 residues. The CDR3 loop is CASSLIGKTYEQYF. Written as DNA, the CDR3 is TGTGCCAGCAGTTTAATAGGCAAGACCTACGAGCAGTACTTC.

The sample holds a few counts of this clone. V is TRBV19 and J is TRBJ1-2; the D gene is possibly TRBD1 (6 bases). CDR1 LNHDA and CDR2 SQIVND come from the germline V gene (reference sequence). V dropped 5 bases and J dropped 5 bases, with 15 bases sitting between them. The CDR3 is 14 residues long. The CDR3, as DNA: TGTGCCAGTAGTCGGGGGCAGAGTCTTTATGGCTACACCTTC. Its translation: CASSRGQSLYGYTF. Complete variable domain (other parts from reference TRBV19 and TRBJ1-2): DGGITQSPKYLFRKEGQNVTLSCEQNLNHDAMYWYRQDPGQGLRLIYYSQIVNDFQKGDIAEGYSVSREKKESFPLTVTSAQKNPTAFYLCASSRGQSLYGYTFGSGTRLTVV.

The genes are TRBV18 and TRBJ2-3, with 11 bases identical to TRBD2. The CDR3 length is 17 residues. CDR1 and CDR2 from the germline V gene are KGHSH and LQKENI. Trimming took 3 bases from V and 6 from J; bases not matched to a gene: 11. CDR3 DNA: TGTGCCAGCTCACCCCTAATAGCGGGGGGGCCTGGTGATACGCAGTATTTT. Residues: CASSPLIAGGPGDTQYF.

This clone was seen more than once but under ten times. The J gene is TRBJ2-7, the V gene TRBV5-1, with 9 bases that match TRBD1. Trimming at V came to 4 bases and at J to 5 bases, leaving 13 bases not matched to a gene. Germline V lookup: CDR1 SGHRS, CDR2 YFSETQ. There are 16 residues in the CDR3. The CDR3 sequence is CASSIPTGQGRDEQYF. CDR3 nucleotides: TGCGCCAGCAGCATTCCAACTGGACAGGGGAGGGACGAGCAGTACTTC.

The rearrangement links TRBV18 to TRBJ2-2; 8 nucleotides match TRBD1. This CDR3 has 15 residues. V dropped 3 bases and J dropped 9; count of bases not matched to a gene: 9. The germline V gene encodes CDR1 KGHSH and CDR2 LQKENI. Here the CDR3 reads CASSPHRQGIWELFF. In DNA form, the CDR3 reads TGTGCCAGCTCACCGCATCGACAGGGGATTTGGGAGCTGTTTTTT.

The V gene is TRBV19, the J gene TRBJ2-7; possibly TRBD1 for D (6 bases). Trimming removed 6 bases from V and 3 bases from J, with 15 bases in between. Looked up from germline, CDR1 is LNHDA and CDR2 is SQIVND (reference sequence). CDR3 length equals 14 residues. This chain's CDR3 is CASRDRTESYEQYF. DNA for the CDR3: TGTGCCAGTAGAGATCGGACAGAGAGCTACGAGCAGTACTTC.

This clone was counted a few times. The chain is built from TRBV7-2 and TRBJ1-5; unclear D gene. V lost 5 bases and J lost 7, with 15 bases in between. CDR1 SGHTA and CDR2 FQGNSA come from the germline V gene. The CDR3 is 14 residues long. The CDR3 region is CASSLGPSGQPQHF. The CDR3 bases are TGTGCCAGCAGCCTAGGACCGTCCGGGCAGCCCCAGCATTTT.

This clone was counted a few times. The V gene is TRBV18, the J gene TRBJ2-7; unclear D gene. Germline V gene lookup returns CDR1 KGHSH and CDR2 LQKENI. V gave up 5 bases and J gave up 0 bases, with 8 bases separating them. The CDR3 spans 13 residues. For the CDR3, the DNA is TGTGCCAGCTCATCGACGGACTCCTACGAGCAGTACTTC. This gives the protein CASSSTDSYEQYF. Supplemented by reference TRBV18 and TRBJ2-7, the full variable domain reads NAGVMQNPRHLVRRRGQEARLRCSPMKGHSHVYWYRQLPEEGLKFMVYLQKENIIDESGMPKERFSAEFPKEGPSILRIQQVVRGDSAAYFCASSSTDSYEQYFGPGTRLTVT.

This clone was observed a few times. In nucleotides, the CDR3 is TGTGCCAGCAGTCACGGGGGGGCAGCTAACTATGGCTACACCTTC. This translates into CASSHGGAANYGYTF. V is TRBV6-5 and J is TRBJ1-2; TRBD1 might be the D (6 bases). The V gene's germline CDR1 is MNHEY and CDR2 SVGAGI. The ends were cut back, 5 bases at V and 0 bases at J, with 13 bases in the middle. The CDR3 is 15 residues long.